These T cell receptor beta chains were read from a single sample in a study of control samples from healthy donors and cancer patients. The method was immunoSEQ multiplex PCR; TCRdb's version includes in-frame clones alone and lacks a portion of them. The table lists tens of thousands of clones, less than 95% of them singletons. Sequencing was carried out using blood. The receptors come from a woman aged 25-40 years in good health. Both conserved end residues are part of each CDR3. D genes are given only for firm matches. The size of a clone is reported for some rows only, either as once, few or many, or as a class for expanded clones.

>once|TRBV7-6|TRBD1|TRBJ1-4
CASSLAGQSNEKLFF
TGTGCCAGCAGCTTGGCGGGACAGTCTAATGAAAAACTGTTTTTT
>-|TRBV9|-|TRBJ2-1
CASSKGWDEQFF
TGTGCCAGCAGCAAAGGGTGGGATGAGCAGTTCTTC
>-|TRBV11-2|-|TRBJ2-7
CASSFPDEQYF
TGTGCCAGCAGCTTTCCAGACGAGCAGTACTTC
>few|TRBV11-3|-|TRBJ2-1
CASSNYNEQFF
TGTGCCAGCAGCAACTACAATGAGCAGTTCTTC
>-|TRBV19|TRBD1|TRBJ1-4
CASSTYTDRGLYF
TGTGCCAGTAGTACCTACACCGACAGGGGGCTCTATTTT
>-|TRBV6-5|-|TRBJ1-5
CASSSGYSNQPQHF
TGTGCCAGCAGTTCAGGGTATAGCAATCAGCCCCAGCATTTT
>-|TRBV11-2|-|TRBJ1-1
CASSLRWQPNTEAFF
TGTGCCAGCAGCCTACGATGGCAGCCGAACACTGAAGCTTTCTTT
>-|TRBV21-1|-|TRBJ1-1
CASSKVRQGRNTEAFF
TGTGCCAGCAGCAAAGTCCGACAGGGAAGAAACACTGAAGCTTTCTTT
>once|TRBV24-1|-|TRBJ1-2
CATADGQDYGYTF
TGTGCCACCGCTGACGGGCAGGACTATGGCTACACCTTC
>-|TRBV2|TRBD1|TRBJ1-2
CASSGTGGMDGYTF
TGTGCCAGCAGTGGGACAGGGGGGATGGATGGCTACACCTTC
>-|TRBV15|TRBD1|TRBJ1-5
CATSLRSGQGIGSNQPQHF
TGTGCCACCAGCTTAAGATCGGGACAGGGGATAGGGAGCAATCAGCCCCAGCATTTT
>-|TRBV28|TRBD1|TRBJ1-1
CASRLRTGLNTEAFF
TGTGCCAGCAGACTCCGGACAGGATTGAACACTGAAGCTTTCTTT
>-|TRBV9|-|TRBJ2-3
CASSGNSAGTDTQYF
TGTGCCAGCAGCGGAAACAGCGCTGGCACAGATACGCAGTATTTT
>-|TRBV15|TRBD1|TRBJ1-5
CATSSNRGLNQPQHF
TGTGCCACCAGCAGCAACAGGGGGTTGAATCAGCCCCAGCATTTT
>-|TRBV2|-|TRBJ1-2
CASSVEVGGYGYTF
TGTGCCAGCAGTGTGGAAGTGGGTGGCTATGGCTACACCTTC
>-|TRBV19|TRBD1|TRBJ2-3
CASSISQGAGTDTQYF
TGTGCCAGTAGTATTTCACAGGGGGCCGGCACAGATACGCAGTATTTT
>-|TRBV10-3|-|TRBJ1-2
CAISESRGGDYGYTF
TGTGCCATCAGTGAGTCGCGGGGCGGAGACTATGGCTACACCTTC
>-|TRBV5-5|-|TRBJ1-6
CASSLVWGGTYNSPLHF
TGTGCCAGCAGCCTCGTTTGGGGAGGGACCTATAATTCACCCCTCCACTTT
>-|TRBV4-1|-|TRBJ1-3
CASSQDRVSGNTIYF
TGCGCCAGCAGCCAAGATCGGGTCTCTGGAAACACCATATATTTT
>-|TRBV3-1/TRBV3-2|TRBD1|TRBJ1-2
CASSQRDRLYGYTF
TGTGCCAGCAGCCAGAGGGACAGGCTTTATGGCTACACCTTC
>-|TRBV30|-|TRBJ1-3
CAWSRRGGNTIYF
TGTGCCTGGAGCCGGAGAGGTGGAAACACCATATATTTT
>-|TRBV5-4|-|TRBJ2-2
CASSYNTGELFF
TGTGCCAGCAGCTACAACACCGGGGAGCTGTTTTTT
>-|TRBV30|TRBD1|TRBJ1-5
CAWSVTAGGLGPQHF
TGTGCCTGGAGTGTAACGGCAGGGGGACTAGGGCCCCAGCATTTT
>once|TRBV5-1|-|TRBJ2-3
CASSRVSTDTQYF
TGCGCCAGCAGTAGGGTCTCCACAGATACGCAGTATTTT
>-|TRBV27|TRBD2|TRBJ2-3
CASSRTALAGNTDTQYF
TGTGCCAGCAGCAGAACGGCGTTAGCGGGGAACACAGATACGCAGTATTTT
>-|TRBV2|-|TRBJ1-5
CASSLVSVQPQHF
TGTGCCAGCAGTCTGGTCAGCGTCCAGCCCCAGCATTTT